This T cell receptor beta chain was recovered during a study of T cell responses to AZD1222 COVID-19 vaccine. Between the trimmed V and J ends, which lost 0 bases and 5 bases, there was a span of 11 bases. The V gene's germline CDR1 is SGHRS and CDR2 YFSETQ. The CDR3 loop spans 14 amino acids. Notes on the study in general: There were repertoire samples only from the period after the peak T cell response.

A note on this clone: Its specificity is unknown.

The assay was immunoSEQ multiplex PCR, and TCRdb's table has in-frame clones only and misses some. The table lists about 97,000 clones, roughly 89% of them singletons. The receptor comes from an adult in good health. Sequencing was performed on peripheral blood, taken on day 0 of AZD1222 vaccination. The V call is TRBV5-1, the J call TRBJ1-1; D is perhaps TRBD1 (5 bases). The CDR3 reads CASSLGWGETEAFF. CDR3 DNA: TGCGCCAGCAGCTTGGGTTGGGGCGAGACTGAAGCTTTCTTT.